These T cell receptor beta chains were read from a single sample in a study of identical twins. Via MiXCR, TCRdb re-called the 5' RACE reads, giving one row per CDR3 protein. The sample lists fewer than 500,000 distinct CDR3 sequences, roughly an eighth occurring once. The sample was also linked to a second study, of yellow fever vaccine responses in identical twins.

The sequenced sample consisted of CD4+ T cells sorted from blood. Receptors originate from a woman under 30 in good health. The conserved cysteine and the conserved F or W are not part of the CDR3 here.

>TRBV6-1
ASSQGTPGNYGYT
>TRBV3-1
ASSHIAGGFPTQY
>TRBV5-1
ASSHRDRRGNTGELF
>TRBV6-2/TRBV6-3
ASSYLDKAKNIQY
>TRBV7-9
ASSKGQGGDEQY
>TRBV5-1
ASSLGLDWTGEGVEQF
>TRBV12-3/TRBV12-4
ASSLGEGLTQF
>TRBV28
ASSFRYEQF
>TRBV20-1
SARDPTKEAF
>TRBV6-2/TRBV6-3
ASSLTGVFLEETQY
>TRBV12-3/TRBV12-4
AANTDSGNTIY
>TRBV29-1
SVEATPAQPPYEQY
>TRBV7-2
ASSSSGGGYNEQF
>TRBV30
AWSVLGKTQY
>TRBV12-3/TRBV12-4
ASSQHNQPQH
>TRBV20-1
SARNRVGNQPQH
>TRBV11-2
ASSLEGGEQY
>TRBV3-1
ASSQDANTGELF
>TRBV27
ASSLSPTPGHPYEQY
>TRBV12-3/TRBV12-4
ASSGGGLSTDTQY
>TRBV30
AWTLTPGQGGF
>TRBV9
ASSVGTLSYEQY
>TRBV7-3
ASSLIFEQF
>TRBV6-5
ASSYSISGRAREQF
>TRBV20-1
SASSRGMYNEQF
>TRBV5-5
ASSGGTGGVFVTQY
>TRBV28
ASSLTAEVSPLH
>TRBV20-1
SALRASGRVGNEQF
>TRBV12-3/TRBV12-4
ASSLVTGAKNIQY
>TRBV28
ASSEETGSYNEQF
>TRBV28
ASSPSDRETQY
>TRBV6-1
ASIFSYEQY
>TRBV5-6
ASSFQGVPYNEQF
>TRBV27
ASSLKGHSYEQY
>TRBV27
ASSIVKTSGNYEQY
>TRBV9
ASSVAGESYEQY
>TRBV12-3/TRBV12-4
ASAVTGSNEQY
>TRBV12-3/TRBV12-4
ASSLKSTYGYT
>TRBV20-1
SARVAQGWYNEQF
>TRBV12-3/TRBV12-4
ASSFLDTQY
>TRBV20-1
SARGLLETQY
>TRBV5-1
ASSLGQGMPEAF
>TRBV21-1
ASSSPGLESYEQY
>TRBV10-3
AISPHTTGSWREAYNEQF
>TRBV12-3/TRBV12-4
ASSETGVTTGELF
>TRBV27
ASSLAALAGRRTDTQY
>TRBV6-2/TRBV6-3
ASSYPSGRAAYNEQF
>TRBV12-3/TRBV12-4
ASSPPLVAENYNEQF
>TRBV6-1
ASRRDGNTGELF
>TRBV18
ASSPQTEYNYGYT
>TRBV6-5
ASSYGQGADTEAF
>TRBV27
ASSLDRINHYEQY
>TRBV15
ATSRDLGAGGHDTQY
>TRBV6-2/TRBV6-3
ASSPRGSYSGGAHTNFYEQY
>TRBV11-2
ASSLDKSGQKTQY
>TRBV7-8
ASSLGPRGAGELF
>TRBV10-1
ASSKDSYEQY
>TRBV12-3/TRBV12-4
ASSLNTGRGAF
>TRBV5-6
ASSVGQNNYGYT
>TRBV2
ASSTPATNEKLF